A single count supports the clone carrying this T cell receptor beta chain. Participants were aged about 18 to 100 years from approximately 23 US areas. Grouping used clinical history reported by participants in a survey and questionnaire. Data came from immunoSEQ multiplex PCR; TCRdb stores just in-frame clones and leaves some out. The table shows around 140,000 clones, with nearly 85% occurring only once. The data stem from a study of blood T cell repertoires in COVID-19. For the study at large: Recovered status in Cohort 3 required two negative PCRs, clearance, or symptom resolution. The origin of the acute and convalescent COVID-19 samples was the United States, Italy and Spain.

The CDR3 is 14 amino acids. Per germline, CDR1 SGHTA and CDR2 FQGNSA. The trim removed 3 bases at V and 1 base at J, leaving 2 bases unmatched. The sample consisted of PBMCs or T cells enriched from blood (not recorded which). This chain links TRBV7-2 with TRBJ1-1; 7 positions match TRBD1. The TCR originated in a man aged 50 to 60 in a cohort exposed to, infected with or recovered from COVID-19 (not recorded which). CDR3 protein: CASSLDRSNTEAFF. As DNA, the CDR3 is TGTGCCAGCAGCTTGGACAGGTCGAACACTGAAGCTTTCTTT.